This T cell receptor (beta chain) came from a study of blood T cell repertoires in COVID-19. Study-level background: Acute-phase and convalescent COVID-19 samples originated in the United States, Italy and Spain. From T cells, B-cell-depleted T cells, or PBMCs came the material, which was cDNA or gDNA.

CDR1 and CDR2 from the germline V gene are SGDLS and YYNGEE. Trimming removed 0 bases from V and 1 base from J; junction bases left unmatched: 0. The CDR3 is made up of 14 amino acids. Seattle researchers signed up patients amid active infection and tracked them longitudinally. In the authors' methods: Using reference gene primer amplification, nucleated cell counts were estimated. Libraries were prepared by immunoSEQ multiplex PCR; TCRdb keeps only in-frame clonotypes and omits some of them. From that table come the V and J calls and clone size; the DNA was used to work out D and trimming. The sample lists 300,000 to 350,000 clones; approximately 89% were seen once.

The specimen sequenced was peripheral blood. J is TRBJ2-7 and V is TRBV9; 8 bases line up with TRBD2. This TCR was sampled from a woman in her sixties with COVID-19, enrolled during active disease. CDR3 sequence: CASSVGLASYEQYF. CDR3 DNA sequence: TGTGCCAGCAGCGTAGGACTAGCGTCCTACGAGCAGTACTTC.